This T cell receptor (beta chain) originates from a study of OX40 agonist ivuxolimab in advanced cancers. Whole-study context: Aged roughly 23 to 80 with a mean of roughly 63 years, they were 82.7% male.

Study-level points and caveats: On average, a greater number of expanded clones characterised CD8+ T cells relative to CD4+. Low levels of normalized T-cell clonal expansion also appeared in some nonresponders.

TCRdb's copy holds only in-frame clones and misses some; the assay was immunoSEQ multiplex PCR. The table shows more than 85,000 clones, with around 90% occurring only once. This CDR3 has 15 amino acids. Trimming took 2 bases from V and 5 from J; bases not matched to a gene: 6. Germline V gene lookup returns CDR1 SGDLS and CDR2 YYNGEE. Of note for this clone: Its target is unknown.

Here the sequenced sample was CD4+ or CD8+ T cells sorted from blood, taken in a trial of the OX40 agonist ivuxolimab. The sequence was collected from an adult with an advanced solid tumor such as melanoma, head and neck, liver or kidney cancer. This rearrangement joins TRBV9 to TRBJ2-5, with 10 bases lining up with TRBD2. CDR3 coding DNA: TGTGCCAGCAGCGTCACTAGCGGGGACTTGGAGACCCAGTACTTC. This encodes CASSVTSGDLETQYF.